The 11 T cell receptor beta chains below were found in one sample sequenced in a study of Ad26.COV2.S vaccination and SARS-CoV-2 variants (dated by TCRdb to the early 2020s). Library creation used the immunoSEQ multiplex PCR assay. In its TCRdb copy, this immuneACCESS table keeps in-frame sequences only and misses some clones. Where compared with another copy, unresolved V genes explain less than half of these, and the others have no known cause. The sample data list about 680,000 clones, and around 92% of these were observed just once. The ten largest clones add up to approximately 1.5% of the sample. Read against the paper, the sample's treatment or condition label means: about 20 received Ad26.COV2.S at low or high dose, single or two shots; about 5 received placebo; per-sample allocation not given. Repertoires of vaccine and placebo recipients were sequenced from samples collected on day 63 after the first injection.

The sample consisted of peripheral blood, taken in a trial of Ad26.COV2.S vaccine versus placebo. The receptors shown here come from a person aged 18-65 years who received the Ad26.COV2.S COVID-19 vaccine or a placebo.

This clone was picked up one time. The chain is built from TRBV5-1 and TRBJ2-3; 9 bases map to TRBD2. Germline assignment: CDR1 SGHRS and CDR2 YFSETQ. V shed 0 bases and J 3 bases; nucleotides not matched to a gene: 5. The CDR3 extends over 16 amino acids. The CDR3 here is CASSLEAGGGTDTQYF. The CDR3 coding sequence is TGCGCCAGCAGCTTGGAAGCGGGGGGCGGGACAGATACGCAGTATTTT. The full variable domain, with the rest looked up from reference TRBV5-1 and TRBJ2-3, is KAGVTQTPRYLIKTRGQQVTLSCSPISGHRSVSWYQQTPGQGLQFLFEYFSETQRNKGNFPGRFSGRQFSNSRSEMNVSTLELGDSALYLCASSLEAGGGTDTQYFGPGTRLTVL.

Written as DNA, the CDR3 is TGTGCCAGCAGTTTACTCGGACGGCAGCCCAATCAGCCCCAGCATTTT. It encodes CASSLLGRQPNQPQHF. The chain uses TRBV27 and TRBJ1-5, with D hard to call. V gave up 2 bases and J gave up 3 bases, with 14 bases separating them. This CDR3 region has 16 residues. Germline V gene sequence: CDR1 MNHEY, CDR2 SMNVEV (reference sequence).

The rearrangement links TRBV5-1 to TRBJ2-1, with D possibly matching TRBD2 (5 bases). Deletions cut 7 bases from V and 0 bases from J, with 20 bases between. There are 17 residues in the CDR3. Germline lookup yields CDR1 SGHRS and CDR2 YFSETQ. CDR3 protein: CASGVPGRGLSYNEQFF. CDR3 DNA sequence: TGCGCCAGCGGAGTGCCGGGAAGAGGACTCTCCTACAATGAGCAGTTCTTC.

The V gene is TRBV2, the J gene TRBJ2-1; TRBD2 matches 7 bases. The CDR3 is made up of 15 amino acids. In germline, CDR1 is SNHLY, CDR2 FYNNEI. The V and J ends lost 8 bases and 4 bases, in that order; junction bases with no gene match: 11. CDR3 nucleotide sequence: TGTGCCAGCGATTCGGCGGGAGACGCGTACAATGAGCAGTTCTTC. This sequence encodes CASDSAGDAYNEQFF.

J is TRBJ2-1 and V is TRBV7-9; TRBD2 matches 8 bases. Germline loops: CDR1 SEHNR, CDR2 FQNEAQ (reference sequence). V lost 1 base to trimming and J lost 0 bases; unmatched junction nucleotides: 5. The CDR3 is 17 amino acids. The DNA of the CDR3 is TGTGCCAGCAGCTTAGGGACTAGCTGGAGCTCCTACAATGAGCAGTTCTTC. Its protein product is CASSLGTSWSSYNEQFF.

The J gene is TRBJ1-3, the V gene TRBV9; TRBD1 agrees at 10 bases. CDR1 SGDLS and CDR2 YYNGEE come from the germline V gene. This CDR3 has 17 residues. Trimming at V came to 4 bases and at J to 3 bases, leaving 10 bases not matched to a gene. The CDR3 DNA sequence: TGTGCCAGCAGCCCCTCCGGGACAGGGGACGATGGAAACACCATATATTTT. It yields the protein CASSPSGTGDDGNTIYF.

The chain joins TRBV7-2 to TRBJ2-1; 9 bases match TRBD2. Germline CDR1 SGHTA, CDR2 FQGNSA. The junction had 10 bases not matched to a gene; V was cut back by 4 bases and J by 9 bases. This CDR3 has 15 residues. CDR3 DNA: TGTGCCAGCAGCTGGAATAGCGGGAGCTCGAGTGAGCAGTTCTTC. Amino acid sequence: CASSWNSGSSSEQFF. Based on the CDR3 plus reference TRBV7-2 and TRBJ2-1, the full variable domain is GAGVSQSPSNKVTEKGKDVELRCDPISGHTALYWYRQSLGQGLEFLIYFQGNSAPDKSGLPSDRFSAERTGGSVSTLTIQRTQQEDSAVYLCASSWNSGSSSEQFFGPGTRLTVL.

This clone came up a few times. The rearrangement uses TRBV2 and TRBJ1-1; no reliable D call. The ends were cut back, 4 bases at V and 1 base at J, with 7 bases in the middle. CDR3 length: 13 amino acids. CDR1 and CDR2 (germline): SNHLY, FYNNEI. For the CDR3, the DNA is TGTGCCAGCAGTGGGGAGCGGAACACTGAAGCTTTCTTT. It specifies CASSGERNTEAFF.

This clone was detected only once. The gene calls are TRBV7-2 and TRBJ1-2; D is possibly TRBD1 (5 bases). The ends were cut back, 2 bases at V and 4 bases at J, with 17 bases in the middle. The CDR3 covers 16 residues. Per the germline V gene, CDR1 is SGHTA and CDR2 is FQGNSA. Here the CDR3 reads CASSLRRGGISYGYTF. The CDR3 nucleotides read TGTGCCAGCAGCTTACGGAGGGGAGGGATTAGCTATGGCTACACCTTC.

The chain recombines TRBV5-1 with TRBJ2-1; 13 nucleotides match TRBD2. The CDR3 is made up of 14 amino acids. Per the germline V gene, CDR1 is SGHRS and CDR2 is YFSETQ. Trimming cost V 3 bases and J 8 bases; bases outside gene matches: 2. The CDR3 nucleotides read TGCGCCAGCAGCTGGACTAGCGGGAGTGATGAGCAGTTCTTC. Its translation: CASSWTSGSDEQFF.

The chain carries TRBV30 and TRBJ2-3; the D is unclear. CDR3 length: 13 residues. Trimming cost V 1 base and J 7 bases, with 12 bases left between them. CDR1 is GTSNPN, CDR2 SVGIG, per germline (reference sequence). The CDR3 loop is CAWSAFGHNTQYF. In nucleotides, the CDR3 is TGTGCCTGGAGTGCCTTTGGGCACAATACGCAGTATTTT.